These 6 T cell receptor beta chains came from one sample sequenced in a study of prognosis after radiotherapy for stage I lung cancer. It was by two-round multiplex PCR that TCR beta CDR3 was amplified from genomic DNA. Specific primers for each TRBV and TRBJ gene were what first-round PCR used. MiXCR was run by TCRdb on the multiplex PCR reads, yielding one entry per CDR3 protein. This sample has about 30,000 distinct CDR3 sequences, with roughly 30% found just once. This material consisted of PBMCs, taken before or after stereotactic body radiation therapy (not recorded which). The receptors shown here come from a donor at least 50 years old with non-small cell lung cancer.

Many counts were recorded for this clonotype. The J gene is TRBJ1-1, the V gene TRBV3-1; 7 bases line up with TRBD1. J was trimmed by 7 bases and V by 0 bases; bases with no gene match: 8. The CDR3 extends over 15 amino acids. The germline CDR1 and CDR2 sequences are LGHDT and YNNKEL (reference sequence). Here the CDR3 reads CASSQEQGNRFEAFF. The CDR3 coding sequence is TGTGCCAGCAGCCAAGAACAGGGGAACAGATTTGAAGCTTTCTTT.

This clonotype appeared many times. The chain uses TRBV28 and TRBJ2-2, with 7 nucleotides matching TRBD1. CDR3 length: 15 residues. Germline-derived CDR1 and CDR2 are MDHEN and SYDVKM. J lost 6 bases, V lost 6 bases, and 10 bases had no gene match. The CDR3 protein is CASRPGTVRAGELFF. The CDR3, as DNA: TGTGCCAGCAGACCAGGGACAGTTAGAGCCGGGGAGCTGTTTTTT. Together with reference TRBV28 and TRBJ2-2, the CDR3 gives the full variable domain: DVKVTQSSRYLVKRTGEKVFLECVQDMDHENMFWYRQDPGLGLRLIYFSYDVKMKEKGDIPEGYSVSREKKERFSLILESASTNQTSMYLCASRPGTVRAGELFFGEGSRLTVL.

This clonotype was seen repeatedly, ten times or more. V usage is TRBV14 and J usage is TRBJ1-4; D gene uncertain. This CDR3 comprises 13 residues. Germline V gene lookup returns CDR1 SGHDN and CDR2 FVKESK. V dropped 1 base and J dropped 6 bases, with 6 bases sitting between them. This CDR3 reads CASSQASYEKLFF. CDR3 coding DNA: TGTGCCAGCAGCCAAGCGTCGTATGAAAAACTGTTTTTT. The whole variable domain, remainder taken from reference TRBV14 and TRBJ1-4, is EAGVTQFPSHSVIEKGQTVTLRCDPISGHDNLYWYRRVMGKEIKFLLHFVKESKQDESGMPNNRFLAERTGGTYSTLKVQPAELEDSGVYFCASSQASYEKLFFGSGTQLSVL.

This clonotype showed up just a few times. The chain combines TRBV27 with TRBJ1-1, with D possibly being TRBD1 (5 bases). Trimming stripped 4 bases from V and 1 base from J, with 10 bases between. Germline assignment: CDR1 MNHEY and CDR2 SMNVEV (reference sequence). The CDR3 is made up of 14 amino acids. The CDR3 spells CASSSGLRNTEAFF. DNA for the CDR3: TGTGCCAGCAGTTCGGGACTCAGGAACACTGAAGCTTTCTTT.

A few counts support this clonotype. A read error may explain this, as a much larger clone is one base away. CDR3 residues: CATSPRAGGETQHF. Written as DNA, the CDR3 is TGTGCCACCAGCCCCCGGGCCGGCGGGGAGACCCAGCACTTC. The V and J genes are TRBV15 and TRBJ2-5; TRBD2 is a possible D gene (6 bases). CDR3 size: 14 residues. Looked up from germline, CDR1 is LNHNV and CDR2 is YYDKDF (reference sequence).

This clonotype was detected many times. The chain couples TRBV4-2 to TRBJ2-2, with D tentatively TRBD2 (6 bases). Per the germline V gene, CDR1 is LGHNA and CDR2 is YNFKEQ. The CDR3 length is 16 residues. Between the trimmed V and J ends, which lost 0 bases and 4 bases, there was a span of 12 bases. CDR3 amino acids: CASSQDNAGTTGELFF. CDR3 in DNA: TGTGCCAGCAGCCAAGATAACGCGGGAACCACCGGGGAGCTGTTTTTT.